This T cell receptor (beta chain) derives from a study of T cells in pancreatic ductal adenocarcinoma. Study-wide findings and caveats: Unique clonotypes were 7.5 to 8.5-fold more numerous in blood than in tumor. Tumor-versus-blood clonality comparisons may be biased toward lower tumor diversity. Results skew toward the minority of patients with early-stage disease. Tumor and blood clonality did not differ significantly, about 0.11 versus 0.072.

Surgery without prior neoadjuvant therapy was the treatment of the selected pancreatic ductal adenocarcinoma patients. As for this clone: Its antigen is still unknown.

This CDR3 spans 15 amino acids. V lost 5 bases to trimming and J lost 9 bases; unmatched junction nucleotides: 8. The V gene's germline CDR1 is MNHEY and CDR2 SVGAGI. Assay: immunoSEQ multiplex PCR; the TCRdb copy retains only in-frame clones and omits some. The sample holds roughly 11,000 clones, 80% to 90% seen once. The specimen was PBMCs. The chain is built from TRBV6-5 and TRBJ1-6, with TRBD1 matching over 9 bases. The TCR comes from a human donor with pancreatic ductal adenocarcinoma. The CDR3 is CASSLRTGVASPLHF. CDR3 sequence (DNA): TGTGCCAGCAGTCTTAGGACAGGGGTGGCTTCACCCCTCCACTTT.